The 17 T cell receptor beta chains in this list originate from one sample, sequenced in a study of early T cells in non-severe SARS-CoV-2 infection. From the 5' RACE reads, TCRdb called clonotypes with MiXCR, one entry per CDR3 protein. The table has tens of thousands of distinct CDR3 sequences, around 4.2% seen once. Sequencing used whole blood. Receptors were obtained from an adult who was a healthcare worker with PCR-confirmed SARS-CoV-2 infection or an uninfected control (not recorded which).

This sequence joins TRBV20-1 and TRBJ2-3; D unresolved. V was trimmed by 5 bases and J by 5 bases, leaving 11 bases between them. There are 12 residues in the CDR3. The germline gives CDR1 DFQATT, CDR2 SNEGSKA (reference sequence). The CDR3 region is CSADGNEDTQYF. Here the CDR3 DNA reads TGCAGTGCTGATGGGAATGAAGATACGCAGTATTTT.

The chain carries TRBV7-2 and TRBJ1-4; possibly TRBD1 for D (6 bases). CDR1 SGHTA and CDR2 FQGNSA come from the germline V gene. The CDR3 has 15 residues. Trimming stripped 6 bases from V and 6 bases from J, with 17 bases between. The CDR3 region is CASRATAGHHEKLFF. CDR3 nucleotide sequence: TGTGCCAGCAGGGCCACTGCGGGACACCATGAAAAACTGTTTTTT.

This clonotype was seen repeatedly, ten times or more. The V and J genes are TRBV28 and TRBJ1-2, with TRBD1 as a possible D gene (5 bases). The CDR3 loop spans 15 amino acids. Looked up from germline, CDR1 is MDHEN and CDR2 is SYDVKM. Trimming cost V 6 bases and J 0 bases, with 14 bases left between them. The CDR3 DNA is TGTGCCAGCAGGTCCCCTGGGGCCTCTAACTATGGCTACACCTTC. Its translation is CASRSPGASNYGYTF.

This clonotype was detected only a few times. The chain uses TRBV24-1 and TRBJ2-5; the D is unclear. This CDR3 is 13 amino acids long. With 4 bases removed from V and 1 base from J, the gap between germline ends came to 6 bases. Germline V gene data show CDR1 as KGHDR and CDR2 as SFDVKD. The chain's CDR3 is CATSDPLQETQYF. CDR3 DNA: TGTGCCACCAGTGACCCGCTCCAAGAGACCCAGTACTTC.

This clonotype showed up many times. The V call is TRBV7-3, the J call TRBJ2-7; D unresolved. The germline V gene encodes CDR1 SGHTA and CDR2 FQGTGA. Trimming took off 5 bases at V and 2 bases at J, with 16 bases between the two ends. This CDR3 region has 15 residues. The CDR3 loop reads CASSPGPGPAYEQYF. The CDR3 coding sequence is TGTGCCAGCAGCCCGGGCCCTGGACCGGCCTACGAGCAGTACTTC.

This clonotype has at least ten counts. This chain joins TRBV5-8 and TRBJ2-4; tentative D call: TRBD2 (6 bases). The CDR3 covers 14 residues. Germline V gives CDR1 SGHTS, CDR2 YDEGEE. V shed 7 bases and J shed 4 bases, with 15 bases lying between them. In nucleotides, the CDR3 is TGTGCCAGCCATAAGACCGGGAGTAAAAACATTCAGTACTTC. This encodes CASHKTGSKNIQYF. The whole variable domain, remainder taken from reference TRBV5-8 and TRBJ2-4, is EAGVTQSPTHLIKTRGQQATLRCSPISGHTSVYWYQQALGLGLQFLLWYDEGEERNRGNFPPRFSGRQFPNYSSELNVNALELEDSALYLCASHKTGSKNIQYFGAGTRLSVL.

This clonotype was seen repeatedly, ten times or more. The gene calls are TRBV6-5 and TRBJ1-4, with D tentatively TRBD1 (5 bases). Trimming took off 6 bases at V and 8 bases at J, with 19 bases between the two ends. Germline V lookup: CDR1 MNHEY, CDR2 SVGAGI. The CDR3 totals 15 residues. This CDR3 reads CASSPGRIMAEKLFF. The CDR3, as DNA: TGTGCCAGCAGCCCGGGACGGATAATGGCAGAAAAACTGTTTTTT.

The chain has TRBV19 and TRBJ2-3; TRBD1 aligns across 8 bases. V shed 6 bases, J shed 2 bases, and the junction held 10 bases outside the gene matches. CDR3 length: 16 residues. The germline CDR1 and CDR2 sequences are LNHDA and SQIVND (reference sequence). The CDR3 nucleotides read TGTGCCAGTAGAGAGACAGGGGCGGTTAACACAGATACGCAGTATTTT. Translating it yields CASRETGAVNTDTQYF. Using reference TRBV19 and TRBJ2-3 for the parts outside the CDR3, the full variable domain is DGGITQSPKYLFRKEGQNVTLSCEQNLNHDAMYWYRQDPGQGLRLIYYSQIVNDFQKGDIAEGYSVSREKKESFPLTVTSAQKNPTAFYLCASRETGAVNTDTQYFGPGTRLTVL.

This clonotype counts as medium-sized. The chain has TRBV28 and TRBJ1-5, with unresolved D. Per germline, CDR1 MDHEN and CDR2 SYDVKM. This CDR3 contains 14 residues. With 2 bases removed from V and 3 bases from J, the gap between germline ends came to 8 bases. The chain's CDR3 is CASSLQDYNQPQHF. The CDR3 DNA is TGTGCCAGCAGTTTACAGGACTACAATCAGCCCCAGCATTTT. Combining the CDR3 with reference TRBV28 and TRBJ1-5 gives the whole variable domain DVKVTQSSRYLVKRTGEKVFLECVQDMDHENMFWYRQDPGLGLRLIYFSYDVKMKEKGDIPEGYSVSREKKERFSLILESASTNQTSMYLCASSLQDYNQPQHFGDGTRLSIL.

The genes are TRBV2 and TRBJ1-1; no reliable D call. V was pared by 3 bases and J by 5 bases, with 13 bases between. The CDR3 covers 14 residues. Germline CDR1 is SNHLY and CDR2 is FYNNEI. CDR3 nucleotide sequence: TGTGCCAGCAGTGAGAACACCCGGGGTACTGAAGCTTTCTTT. Residues: CASSENTRGTEAFF.

This clonotype has a handful of counts. This chain joins TRBV11-2 and TRBJ2-1; D is undetermined. V was cut by 3 bases and J by 7 bases, with 4 bases left in between. In germline, CDR1 is SGHAT, CDR2 FQNNGV. This CDR3 spans 11 amino acids. The CDR3 loop is CASSLVNEQFF. The CDR3 region has the DNA TGTGCCAGCAGCTTGGTTAATGAGCAGTTCTTC.

The sample holds many counts of this clonotype. One end of the junction does not line up with germline, which may come from a read error. V is TRBV30 and J is TRBJ1-1, with 12 bases identical to TRBD1. There are 16 residues in the CDR3. From germline, CDR1 is GTSNPN and CDR2 SVGIG (reference sequence). The CDR3 loop reads CAWKGQGAGRWTEAFF. As DNA, the CDR3 is TGCGCCTGGAAGGGACAGGGGGCTGGTCGGTGGACTGAAGCTTTCTTT.

This clonotype appeared many times. CDR3 region: CASSPRDRVSPLHF. In DNA form, the CDR3 reads TGTGCCAGCAGCCCGCGGGACAGGGTTTCACCCCTCCACTTT. The V call is TRBV6-5, the J call TRBJ1-6, with 9 bases matching TRBD1. CDR1 is MNHEY, CDR2 SVGAGI, per germline. This CDR3 contains 14 residues. V lost 6 bases and J lost 9; bases outside the gene matches: 6.

This clonotype was counted at least ten times. The gene calls are TRBV27 and TRBJ1-4; D uncertain. Germline V lookup: CDR1 MNHEY, CDR2 SMNVEV (reference sequence). This CDR3 has 13 residues. V gave up 5 bases and J gave up 4 bases, with 8 bases separating them. This chain's CDR3 is CASSLGFNEKLFF. The CDR3 coding sequence is TGTGCCAGCAGTCTGGGGTTTAATGAAAAACTGTTTTTT. Looking up the rest from reference TRBV27 and TRBJ1-4 gives the full variable domain: EAQVTQNPRYLITVTGKKLTVTCSQNMNHEYMSWYRQDPGLGLRQIYYSMNVEVTDKGDVPEGYKVSRKEKRNFPLILESPSPNQTSLYFCASSLGFNEKLFFGSGTQLSVL.

This clonotype was seen many times. In nucleotides, the CDR3 is TGTGCCAGCAGTTTAGTCACCGACACTGAAGCTTTCTTT. It codes for CASSLVTDTEAFF. The chain employs TRBV12-3 or TRBV12-4 and TRBJ1-1, with D unresolved. The CDR3 is 13 residues long. V lost 1 base and J 3 bases, leaving 6 bases between the germline ends.

This clonotype appeared many times. The V and J genes are TRBV7-2 and TRBJ2-7; 7 nucleotides align to TRBD2. CDR1 is SGHTA and CDR2 is FQGNSA in the germline V gene. This CDR3 spans 13 amino acids. The ends lost 2 bases at V and 6 bases at J; junction bases unmatched: 4. The CDR3 coding sequence is TGTGCCAGCAGCTTAAGCCGGGAGGTCGAGCAGTACTTC. Translating it yields CASSLSREVEQYF.

V gene TRBV7-2 combines with J gene TRBJ2-1, with 14 bases matching TRBD2. There are 15 residues in the CDR3. Per the germline V gene, CDR1 is SGHTA and CDR2 is FQGNSA. With 4 bases clipped from V and 9 bases from J, the junction kept 5 bases outside the gene matches. The CDR3 spells CASSSGLAGDLEQFF. As DNA, the CDR3 is TGTGCCAGCAGCTCGGGACTAGCGGGAGATCTTGAGCAGTTCTTC.